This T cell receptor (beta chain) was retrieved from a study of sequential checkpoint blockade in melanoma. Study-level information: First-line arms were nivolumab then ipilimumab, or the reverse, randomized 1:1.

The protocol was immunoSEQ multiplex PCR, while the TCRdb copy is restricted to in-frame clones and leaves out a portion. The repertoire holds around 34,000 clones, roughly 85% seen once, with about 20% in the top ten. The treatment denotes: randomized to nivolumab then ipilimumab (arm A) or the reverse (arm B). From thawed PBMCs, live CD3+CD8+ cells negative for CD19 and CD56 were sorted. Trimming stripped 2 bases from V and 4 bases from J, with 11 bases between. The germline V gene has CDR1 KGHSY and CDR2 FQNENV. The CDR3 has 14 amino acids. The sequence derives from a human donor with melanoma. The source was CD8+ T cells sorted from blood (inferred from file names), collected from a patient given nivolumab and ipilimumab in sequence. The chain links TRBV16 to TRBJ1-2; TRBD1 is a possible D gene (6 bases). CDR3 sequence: CASSQRGGAYGYTF. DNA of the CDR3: TGTGCCAGCAGCCAACGTGGGGGCGCCTATGGCTACACCTTC.